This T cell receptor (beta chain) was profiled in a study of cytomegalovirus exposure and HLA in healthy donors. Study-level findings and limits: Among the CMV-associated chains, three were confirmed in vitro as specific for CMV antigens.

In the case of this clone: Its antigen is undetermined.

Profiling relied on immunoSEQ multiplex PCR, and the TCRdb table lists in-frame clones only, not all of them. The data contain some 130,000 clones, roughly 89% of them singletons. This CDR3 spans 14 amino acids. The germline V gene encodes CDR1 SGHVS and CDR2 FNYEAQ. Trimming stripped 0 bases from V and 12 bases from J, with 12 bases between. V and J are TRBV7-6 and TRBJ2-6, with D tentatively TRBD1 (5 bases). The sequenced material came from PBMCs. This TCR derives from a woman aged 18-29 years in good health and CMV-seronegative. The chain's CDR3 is CASSLAGAVIVLTF. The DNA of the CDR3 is TGTGCCAGCAGCTTAGCAGGGGCCGTTATCGTCCTGACTTTC.